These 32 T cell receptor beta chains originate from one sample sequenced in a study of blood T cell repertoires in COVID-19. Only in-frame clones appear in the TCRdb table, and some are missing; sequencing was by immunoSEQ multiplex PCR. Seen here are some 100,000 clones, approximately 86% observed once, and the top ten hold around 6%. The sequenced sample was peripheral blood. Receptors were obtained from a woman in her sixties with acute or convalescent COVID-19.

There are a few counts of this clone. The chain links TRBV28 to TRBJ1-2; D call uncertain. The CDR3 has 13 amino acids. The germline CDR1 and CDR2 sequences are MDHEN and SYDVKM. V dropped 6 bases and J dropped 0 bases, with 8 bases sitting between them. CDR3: CASSPPSNYGYTF. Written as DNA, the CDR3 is TGTGCCAGCAGCCCCCCATCTAACTATGGCTACACCTTC.

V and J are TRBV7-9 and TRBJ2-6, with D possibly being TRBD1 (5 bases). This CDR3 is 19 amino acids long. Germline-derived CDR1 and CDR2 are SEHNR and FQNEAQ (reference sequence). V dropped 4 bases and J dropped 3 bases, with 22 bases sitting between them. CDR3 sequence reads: CASSSPRSGLRFGANVLTF. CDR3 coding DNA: TGTGCCAGCAGCTCACCGAGGTCAGGGCTGAGATTTGGGGCCAACGTCCTGACTTTC. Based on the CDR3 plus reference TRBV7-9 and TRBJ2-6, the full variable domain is DTGVSQNPRHKITKRGQNVTFRCDPISEHNRLYWYRQTLGQGPEFLTYFQNEAQLEKSRLLSDRFSAERPKGSFSTLEIQRTEQGDSAMYLCASSSPRSGLRFGANVLTFGAGSRLTVL.

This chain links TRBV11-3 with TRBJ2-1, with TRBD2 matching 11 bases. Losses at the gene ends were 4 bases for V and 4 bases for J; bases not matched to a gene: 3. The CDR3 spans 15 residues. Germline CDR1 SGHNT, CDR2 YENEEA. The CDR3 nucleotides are TGTGCCAGCAGCTCCGGGACTAGCGGATACAATGAGCAGTTCTTC. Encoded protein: CASSSGTSGYNEQFF.

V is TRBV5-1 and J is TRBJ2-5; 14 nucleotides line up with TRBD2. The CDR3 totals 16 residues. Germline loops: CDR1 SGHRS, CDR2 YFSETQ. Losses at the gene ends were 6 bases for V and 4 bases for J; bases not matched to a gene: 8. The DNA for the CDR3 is TGCGCCAGCATGCCGGGACTAGCGGGAGAGACAGAGACCCAGTACTTC. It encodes CASMPGLAGETETQYF.

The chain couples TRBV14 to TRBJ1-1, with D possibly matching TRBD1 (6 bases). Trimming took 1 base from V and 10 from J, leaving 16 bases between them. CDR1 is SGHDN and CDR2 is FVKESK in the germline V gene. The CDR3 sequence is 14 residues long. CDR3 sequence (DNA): TGTGCCAGCAGCCAAGCCTTGACAGGCCGGATAGCTTTCTTT. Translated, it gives CASSQALTGRIAFF.

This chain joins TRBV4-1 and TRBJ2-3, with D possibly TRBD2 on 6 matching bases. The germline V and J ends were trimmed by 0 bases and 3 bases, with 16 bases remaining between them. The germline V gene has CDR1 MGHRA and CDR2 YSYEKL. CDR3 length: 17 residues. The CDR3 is CASSQEGLRLTTDTQYF. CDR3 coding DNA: TGCGCCAGCAGCCAAGAGGGACTGCGACTAACTACAGATACGCAGTATTTT.

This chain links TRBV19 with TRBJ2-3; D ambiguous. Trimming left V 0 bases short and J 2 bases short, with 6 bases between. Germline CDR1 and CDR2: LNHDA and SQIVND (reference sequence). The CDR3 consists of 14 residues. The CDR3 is CASSIDPSTDTQYF. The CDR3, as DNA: TGTGCCAGTAGTATAGATCCCTCCACAGATACGCAGTATTTT.

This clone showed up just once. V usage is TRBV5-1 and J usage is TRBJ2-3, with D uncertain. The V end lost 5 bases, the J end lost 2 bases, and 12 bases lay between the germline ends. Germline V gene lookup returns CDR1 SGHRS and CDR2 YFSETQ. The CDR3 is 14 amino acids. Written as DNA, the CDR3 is TGCGCCAGCAGGCAACTAATGTCCACAGATACGCAGTATTTT. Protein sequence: CASRQLMSTDTQYF. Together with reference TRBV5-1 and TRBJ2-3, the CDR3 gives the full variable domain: KAGVTQTPRYLIKTRGQQVTLSCSPISGHRSVSWYQQTPGQGLQFLFEYFSETQRNKGNFPGRFSGRQFSNSRSEMNVSTLELGDSALYLCASRQLMSTDTQYFGPGTRLTVL.

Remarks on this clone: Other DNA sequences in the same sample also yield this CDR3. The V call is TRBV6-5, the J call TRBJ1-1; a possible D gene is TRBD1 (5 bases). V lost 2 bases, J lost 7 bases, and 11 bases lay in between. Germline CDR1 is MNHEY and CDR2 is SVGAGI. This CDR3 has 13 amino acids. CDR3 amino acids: CASSYPGTGEAFF. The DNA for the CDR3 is TGTGCCAGCAGTTACCCAGGGACTGGTGAAGCTTTCTTT.

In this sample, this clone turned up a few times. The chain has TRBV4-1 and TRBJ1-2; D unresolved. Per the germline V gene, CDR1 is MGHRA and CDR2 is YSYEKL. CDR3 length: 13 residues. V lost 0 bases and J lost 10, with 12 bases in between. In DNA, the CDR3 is TGCGCCAGCAGCCAAGAGATTGGCAGATCCTACACCTTC. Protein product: CASSQEIGRSYTF.

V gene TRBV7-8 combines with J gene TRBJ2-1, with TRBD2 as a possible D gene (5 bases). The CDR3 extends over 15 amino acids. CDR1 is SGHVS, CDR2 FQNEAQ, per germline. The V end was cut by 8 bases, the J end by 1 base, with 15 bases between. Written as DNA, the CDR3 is TGTGCCAGCTCGCTTAGTAGCGCATCCTACAATGAGCAGTTCTTC. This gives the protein CASSLSSASYNEQFF.

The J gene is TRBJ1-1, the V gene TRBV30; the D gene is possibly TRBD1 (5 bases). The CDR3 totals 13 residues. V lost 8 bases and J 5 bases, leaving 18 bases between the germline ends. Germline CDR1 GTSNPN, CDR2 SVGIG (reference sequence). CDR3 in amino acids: CATTVDSRTEAFF. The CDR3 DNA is TGTGCCACTACCGTCGACAGTCGGACTGAAGCTTTCTTT.

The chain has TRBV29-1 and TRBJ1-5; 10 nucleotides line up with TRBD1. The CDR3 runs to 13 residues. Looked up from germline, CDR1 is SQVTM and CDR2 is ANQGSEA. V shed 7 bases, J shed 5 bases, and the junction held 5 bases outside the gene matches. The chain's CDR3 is CSAQTGGDQPQHF. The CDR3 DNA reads TGCAGCGCCCAGACAGGGGGCGATCAGCCCCAGCATTTT. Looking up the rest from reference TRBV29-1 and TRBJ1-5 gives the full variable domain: SAVISQKPSRDICQRGTSLTIQCQVDSQVTMMFWYRQQPGQSLTLIATANQGSEATYESGFVIDKFPISRPNLTFSTLTVSNMSPEDSSIYLCSAQTGGDQPQHFGDGTRLSIL.

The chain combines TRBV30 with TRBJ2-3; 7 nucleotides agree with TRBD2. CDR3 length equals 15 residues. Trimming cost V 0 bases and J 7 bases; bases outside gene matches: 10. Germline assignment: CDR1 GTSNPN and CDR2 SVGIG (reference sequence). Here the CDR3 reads CAWSVGGSLANTQYF. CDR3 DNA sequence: TGTGCCTGGAGTGTAGGCGGGAGCCTTGCAAATACGCAGTATTTT.

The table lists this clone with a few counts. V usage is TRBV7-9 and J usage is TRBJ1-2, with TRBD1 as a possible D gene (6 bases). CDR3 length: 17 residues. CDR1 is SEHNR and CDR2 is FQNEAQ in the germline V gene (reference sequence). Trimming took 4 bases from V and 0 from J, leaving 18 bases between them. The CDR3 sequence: CASSSRMDSRSNYGYTF. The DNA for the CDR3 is TGTGCCAGCAGCTCACGGATGGACAGCCGATCTAACTATGGCTACACCTTC.

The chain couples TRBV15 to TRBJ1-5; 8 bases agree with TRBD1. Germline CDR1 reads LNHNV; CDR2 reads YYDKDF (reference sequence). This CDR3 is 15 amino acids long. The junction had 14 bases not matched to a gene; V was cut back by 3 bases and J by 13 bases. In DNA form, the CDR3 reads TGTGCCACCAGCAGCCCCTCGGGACAGGCCACGGTGCAGCATTTT. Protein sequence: CATSSPSGQATVQHF. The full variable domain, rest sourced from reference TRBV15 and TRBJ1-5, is DAMVIQNPRYQVTQFGKPVTLSCSQTLNHNVMYWYQQKSSQAPKLLFHYYDKDFNNEADTPDNFQSRRPNTSFCFLDIRSPGLGDTAMYLCATSSPSGQATVQHFGDGTRLSIL.

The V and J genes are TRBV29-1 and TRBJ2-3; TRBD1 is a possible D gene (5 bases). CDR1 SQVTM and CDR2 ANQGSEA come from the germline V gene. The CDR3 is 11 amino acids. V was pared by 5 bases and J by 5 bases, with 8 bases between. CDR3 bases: TGCAGCGTTCGAAGGGGAGATACGCAGTATTTT. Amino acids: CSVRRGDTQYF.

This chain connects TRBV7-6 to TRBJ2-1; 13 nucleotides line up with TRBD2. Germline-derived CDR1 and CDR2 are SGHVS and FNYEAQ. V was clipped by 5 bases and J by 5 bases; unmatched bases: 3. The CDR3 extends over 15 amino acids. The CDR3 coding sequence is TGTGCCAGCAGCCAGGGACTAGCGGGAAACAATGAGCAGTTCTTC. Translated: CASSQGLAGNNEQFF.

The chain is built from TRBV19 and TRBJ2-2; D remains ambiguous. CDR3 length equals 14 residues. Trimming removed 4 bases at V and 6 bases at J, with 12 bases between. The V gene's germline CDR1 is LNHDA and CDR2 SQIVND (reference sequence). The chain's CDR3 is CASSTIPGSGELFF. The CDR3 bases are TGTGCCAGTAGTACCATCCCCGGGTCCGGGGAGCTGTTTTTT.

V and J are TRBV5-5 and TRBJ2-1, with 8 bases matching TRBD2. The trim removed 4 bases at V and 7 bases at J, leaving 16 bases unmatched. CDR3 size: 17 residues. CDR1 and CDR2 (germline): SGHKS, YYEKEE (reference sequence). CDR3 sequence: CASSPWSSGRAGNEQFF. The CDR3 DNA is TGTGCCAGCAGCCCATGGTCGTCCGGGAGGGCCGGGAATGAGCAGTTCTTC.

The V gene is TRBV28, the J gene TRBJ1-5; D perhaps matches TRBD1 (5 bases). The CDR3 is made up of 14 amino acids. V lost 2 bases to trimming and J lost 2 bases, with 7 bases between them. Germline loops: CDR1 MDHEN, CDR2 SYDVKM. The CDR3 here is CASSLRQRNQPQHF. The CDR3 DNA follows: TGTGCCAGCAGTTTAAGACAGCGCAATCAGCCCCAGCATTTT.

The CDR3 spells CASSSDSVMDGYTF. The CDR3 DNA is TGTGCCAGCAGCTCGGACAGCGTTATGGATGGCTACACCTTC. The genes are TRBV5-5 and TRBJ1-2; perhaps TRBD1 as D (6 bases). The V gene's germline CDR1 is SGHKS and CDR2 YYEKEE (reference sequence). The CDR3 contains 14 residues. The V gene lost 3 bases and the J gene lost 6 bases, with 15 bases spanning the gap. Based on the CDR3 plus reference TRBV5-5 and TRBJ1-2, the full variable domain is DAGVTQSPTHLIKTRGQQVTLRCSPISGHKSVSWYQQVLGQGPQFIFQYYEKEERGRGNFPDRFSARQFPNYSSELNVNALLLGDSALYLCASSSDSVMDGYTFGSGTRLTVV.

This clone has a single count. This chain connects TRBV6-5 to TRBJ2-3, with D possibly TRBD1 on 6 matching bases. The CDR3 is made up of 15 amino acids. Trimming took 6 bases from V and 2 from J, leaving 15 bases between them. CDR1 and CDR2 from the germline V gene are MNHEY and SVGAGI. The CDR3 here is CASRVLDSFTDTQYF. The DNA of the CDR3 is TGTGCCAGCAGGGTCCTGGACAGCTTCACAGATACGCAGTATTTT.

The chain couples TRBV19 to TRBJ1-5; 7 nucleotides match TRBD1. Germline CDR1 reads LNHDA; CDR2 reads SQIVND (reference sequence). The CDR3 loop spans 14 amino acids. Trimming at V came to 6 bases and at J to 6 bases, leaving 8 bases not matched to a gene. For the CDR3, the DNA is TGTGCCAGTAGGCGAGAAGGGGGCGGTCAGCCCCAGCATTTT. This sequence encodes CASRREGGGQPQHF.

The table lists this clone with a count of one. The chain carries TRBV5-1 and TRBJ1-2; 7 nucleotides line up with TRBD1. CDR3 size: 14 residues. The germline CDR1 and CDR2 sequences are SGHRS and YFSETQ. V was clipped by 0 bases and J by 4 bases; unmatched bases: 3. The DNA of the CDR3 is TGCGCCAGCAGCTTGGGACAGGGAGGCTATGGCTACACCTTC. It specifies CASSLGQGGYGYTF.

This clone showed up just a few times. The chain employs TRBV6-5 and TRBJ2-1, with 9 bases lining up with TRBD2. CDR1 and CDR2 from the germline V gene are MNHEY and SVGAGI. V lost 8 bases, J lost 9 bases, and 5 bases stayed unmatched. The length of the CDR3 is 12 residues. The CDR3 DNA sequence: TGTGCCAGCCGCGGGAGGGCCGGTGAGCAGTTCTTC. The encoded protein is CASRGRAGEQFF.

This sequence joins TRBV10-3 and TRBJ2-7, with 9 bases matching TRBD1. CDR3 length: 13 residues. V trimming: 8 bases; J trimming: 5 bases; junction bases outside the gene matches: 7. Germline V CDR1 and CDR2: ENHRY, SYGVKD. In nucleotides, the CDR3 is TGTGCCATCGGGGGGACAGGGTTCCACGAGCAGTACTTC. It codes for CAIGGTGFHEQYF.

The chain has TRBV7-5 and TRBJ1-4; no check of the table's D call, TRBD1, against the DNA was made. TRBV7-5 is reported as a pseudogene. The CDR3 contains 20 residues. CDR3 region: CARSLNLNRDRLQGFEKLFF. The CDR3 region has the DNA TGTGCCAGAAGCCTAAATCTCAACCGGGACAGATTGCAAGGTTTCGAAAAACTGTTTTTT.

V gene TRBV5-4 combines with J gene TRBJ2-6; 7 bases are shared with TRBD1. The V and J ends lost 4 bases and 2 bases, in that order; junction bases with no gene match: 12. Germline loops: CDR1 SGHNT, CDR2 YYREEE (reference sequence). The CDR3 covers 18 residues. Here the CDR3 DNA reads TGTGCCAGCAGCGTTGGATCGGGGCAGGGGGCTGGGGCCAACGTCCTGACTTTC. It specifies CASSVGSGQGAGANVLTF.

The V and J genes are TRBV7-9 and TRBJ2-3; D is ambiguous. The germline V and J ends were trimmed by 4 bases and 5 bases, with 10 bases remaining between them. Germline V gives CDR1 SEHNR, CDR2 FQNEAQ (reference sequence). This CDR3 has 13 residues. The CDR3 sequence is CASSYRGEDTQYF. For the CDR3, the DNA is TGTGCCAGCAGCTATCGAGGTGAAGATACGCAGTATTTT.

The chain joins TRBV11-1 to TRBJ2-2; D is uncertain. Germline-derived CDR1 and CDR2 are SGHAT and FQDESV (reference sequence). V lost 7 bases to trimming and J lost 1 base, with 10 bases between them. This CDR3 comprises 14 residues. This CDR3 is CASTPGRNTGELFF. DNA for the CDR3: TGTGCCAGCACCCCTGGGCGGAACACCGGGGAGCTGTTTTTT.

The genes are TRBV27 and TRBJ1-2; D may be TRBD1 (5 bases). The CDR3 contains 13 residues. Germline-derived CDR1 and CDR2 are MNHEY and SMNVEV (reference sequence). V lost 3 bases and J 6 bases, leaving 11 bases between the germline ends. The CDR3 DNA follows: TGTGCCAGCAGTTTTAGGGCAGGGAATGGCTACACCTTC. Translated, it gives CASSFRAGNGYTF.